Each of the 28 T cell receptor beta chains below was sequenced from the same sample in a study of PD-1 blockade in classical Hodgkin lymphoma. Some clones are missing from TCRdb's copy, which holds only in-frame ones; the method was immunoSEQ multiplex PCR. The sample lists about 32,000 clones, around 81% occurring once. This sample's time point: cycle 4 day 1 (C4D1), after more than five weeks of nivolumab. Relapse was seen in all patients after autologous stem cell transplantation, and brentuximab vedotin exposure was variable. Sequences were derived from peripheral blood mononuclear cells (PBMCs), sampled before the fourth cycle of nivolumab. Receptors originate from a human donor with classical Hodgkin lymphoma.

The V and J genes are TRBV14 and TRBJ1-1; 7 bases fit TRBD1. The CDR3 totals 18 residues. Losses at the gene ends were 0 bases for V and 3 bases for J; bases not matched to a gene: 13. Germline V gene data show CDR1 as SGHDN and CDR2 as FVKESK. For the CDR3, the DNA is TGTGCCAGCAGCCAAGAGCGAACTGACAGGGCCCTTTACACTGAAGCTTTCTTT. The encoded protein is CASSQERTDRALYTEAFF.

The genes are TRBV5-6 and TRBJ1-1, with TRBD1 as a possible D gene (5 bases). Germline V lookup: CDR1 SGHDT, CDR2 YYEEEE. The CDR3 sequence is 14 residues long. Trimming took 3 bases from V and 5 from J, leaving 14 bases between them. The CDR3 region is CASSWGLGGTEAFF. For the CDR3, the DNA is TGTGCCAGCAGCTGGGGCCTGGGAGGGACTGAAGCTTTCTTT.

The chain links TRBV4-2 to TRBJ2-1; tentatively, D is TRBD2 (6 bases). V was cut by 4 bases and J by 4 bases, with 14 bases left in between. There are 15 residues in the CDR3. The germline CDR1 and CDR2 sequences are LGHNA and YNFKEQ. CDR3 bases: TGTGCCAGCAGCCTTGGGGGGAGAAGTTACAATGAGCAGTTCTTC. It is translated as CASSLGGRSYNEQFF.

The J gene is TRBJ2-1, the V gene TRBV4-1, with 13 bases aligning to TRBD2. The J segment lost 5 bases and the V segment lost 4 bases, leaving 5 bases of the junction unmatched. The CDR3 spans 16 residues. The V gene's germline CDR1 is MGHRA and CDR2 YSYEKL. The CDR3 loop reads CASSPLGTSGNNEQFF. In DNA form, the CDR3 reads TGCGCCAGCAGCCCGCTAGGGACTAGCGGGAACAATGAGCAGTTCTTC.

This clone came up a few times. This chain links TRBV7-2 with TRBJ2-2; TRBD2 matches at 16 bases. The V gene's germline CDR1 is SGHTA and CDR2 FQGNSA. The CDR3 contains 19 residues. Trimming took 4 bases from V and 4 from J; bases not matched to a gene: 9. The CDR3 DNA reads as TGTGCCAGCAGCTACCCGGGACTAGCGGGAGGGCCGGGCACCGGGGAGCTGTTTTTT. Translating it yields CASSYPGLAGGPGTGELFF. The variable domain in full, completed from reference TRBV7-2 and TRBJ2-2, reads GAGVSQSPSNKVTEKGKDVELRCDPISGHTALYWYRQSLGQGLEFLIYFQGNSAPDKSGLPSDRFSAERTGGSVSTLTIQRTQQEDSAVYLCASSYPGLAGGPGTGELFFGEGSRLTVL.

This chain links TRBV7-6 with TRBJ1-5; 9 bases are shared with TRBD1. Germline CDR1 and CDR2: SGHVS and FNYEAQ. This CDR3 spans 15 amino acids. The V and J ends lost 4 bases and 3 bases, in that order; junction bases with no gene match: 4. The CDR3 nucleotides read TGTGCCAGCAGCTCGGGGACAGGGCACAATCAGCCCCAGCATTTT. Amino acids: CASSSGTGHNQPQHF.

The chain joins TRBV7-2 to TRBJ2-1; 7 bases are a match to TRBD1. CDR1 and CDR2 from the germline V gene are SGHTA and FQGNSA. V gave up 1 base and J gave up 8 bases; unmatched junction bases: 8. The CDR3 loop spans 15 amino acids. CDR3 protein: CASSLVGGFGDEQFF. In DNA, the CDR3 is TGTGCCAGCAGCTTAGTAGGGGGCTTTGGGGATGAGCAGTTCTTC.

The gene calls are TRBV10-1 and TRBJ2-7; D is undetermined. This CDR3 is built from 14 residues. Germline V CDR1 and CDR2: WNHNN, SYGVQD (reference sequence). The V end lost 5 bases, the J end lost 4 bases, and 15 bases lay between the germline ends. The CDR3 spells CASSRSRAEYEQYV. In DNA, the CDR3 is TGCGCCAGCAGTCGAAGTAGAGCCGAGTACGAGCAGTACGTC.

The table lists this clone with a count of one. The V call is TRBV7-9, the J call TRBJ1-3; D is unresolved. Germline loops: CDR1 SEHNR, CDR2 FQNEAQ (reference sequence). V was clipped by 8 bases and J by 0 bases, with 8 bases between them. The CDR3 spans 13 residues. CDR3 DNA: TGTGCCAGCGGACCAAGCTCTGGAAACACCATATATTTT. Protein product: CASGPSSGNTIYF.

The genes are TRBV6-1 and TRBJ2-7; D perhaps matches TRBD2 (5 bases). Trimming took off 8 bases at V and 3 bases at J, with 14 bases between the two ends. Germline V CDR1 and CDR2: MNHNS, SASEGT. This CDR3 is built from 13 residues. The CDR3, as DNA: TGTGCCAGCTGTTTCCGGGAAGGCTACGAGCAGTACGTC. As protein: CASCFREGYEQYV.

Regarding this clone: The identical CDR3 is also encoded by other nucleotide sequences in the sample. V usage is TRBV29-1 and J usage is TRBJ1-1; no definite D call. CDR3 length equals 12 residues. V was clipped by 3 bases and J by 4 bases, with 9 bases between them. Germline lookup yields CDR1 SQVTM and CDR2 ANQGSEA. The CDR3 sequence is CSVERGGTEAFF. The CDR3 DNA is TGCAGCGTTGAGCGGGGAGGCACTGAAGCTTTCTTT. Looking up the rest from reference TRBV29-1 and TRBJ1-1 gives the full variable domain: SAVISQKPSRDICQRGTSLTIQCQVDSQVTMMFWYRQQPGQSLTLIATANQGSEATYESGFVIDKFPISRPNLTFSTLTVSNMSPEDSSIYLCSVERGGTEAFFGQGTRLTVV.

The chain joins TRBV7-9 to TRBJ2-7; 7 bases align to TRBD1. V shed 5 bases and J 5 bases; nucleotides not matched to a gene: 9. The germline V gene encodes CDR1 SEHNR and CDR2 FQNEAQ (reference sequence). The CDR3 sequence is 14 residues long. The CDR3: CASSPGGLLDEQYF. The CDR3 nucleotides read TGTGCCAGCAGCCCAGGGGGTTTGTTGGACGAGCAGTACTTC.

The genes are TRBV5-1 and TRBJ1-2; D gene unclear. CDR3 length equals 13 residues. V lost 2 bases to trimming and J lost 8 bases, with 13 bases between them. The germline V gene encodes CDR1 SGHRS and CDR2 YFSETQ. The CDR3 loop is CASSFGLDGGYTF. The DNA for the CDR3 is TGCGCCAGCAGCTTTGGCCTCGACGGGGGCTACACCTTC.

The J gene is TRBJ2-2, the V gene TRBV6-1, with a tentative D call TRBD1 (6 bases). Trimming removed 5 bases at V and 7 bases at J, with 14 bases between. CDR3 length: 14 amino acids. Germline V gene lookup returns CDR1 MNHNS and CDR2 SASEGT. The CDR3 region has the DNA TGTGCCAGCAGTCCCGGGACACCCGGCGGGGAGCTGTTTTTT. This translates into CASSPGTPGGELFF.

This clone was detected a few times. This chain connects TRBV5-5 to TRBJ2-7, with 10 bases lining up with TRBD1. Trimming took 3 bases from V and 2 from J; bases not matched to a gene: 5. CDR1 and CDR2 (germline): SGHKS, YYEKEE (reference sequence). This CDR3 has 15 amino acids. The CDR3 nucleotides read TGTGCCAGCAGCTGGGACAGGGGTGGCCCCTACGAGCAGTACTTC. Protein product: CASSWDRGGPYEQYF. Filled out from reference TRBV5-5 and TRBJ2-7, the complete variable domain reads DAGVTQSPTHLIKTRGQQVTLRCSPISGHKSVSWYQQVLGQGPQFIFQYYEKEERGRGNFPDRFSARQFPNYSSELNVNALLLGDSALYLCASSWDRGGPYEQYFGPGTRLTVT.

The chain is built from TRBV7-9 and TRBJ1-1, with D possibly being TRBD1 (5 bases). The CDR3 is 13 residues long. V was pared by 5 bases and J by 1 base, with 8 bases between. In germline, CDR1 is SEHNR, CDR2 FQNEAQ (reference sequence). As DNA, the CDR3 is TGTGCCAGCAGCGGGACCGCGAACACTGAAGCTTTCTTT. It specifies CASSGTANTEAFF.

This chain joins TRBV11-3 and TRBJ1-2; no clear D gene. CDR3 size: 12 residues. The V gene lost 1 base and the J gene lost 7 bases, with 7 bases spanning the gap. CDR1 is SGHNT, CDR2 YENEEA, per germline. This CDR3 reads CASSLGGFGYTF. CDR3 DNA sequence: TGTGCCAGCAGCTTAGGAGGGTTTGGCTACACCTTC.

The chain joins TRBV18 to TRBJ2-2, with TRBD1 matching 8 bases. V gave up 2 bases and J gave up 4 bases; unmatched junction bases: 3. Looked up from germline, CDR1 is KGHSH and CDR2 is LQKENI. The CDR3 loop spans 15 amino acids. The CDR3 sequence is CASSPTTGATGELFF. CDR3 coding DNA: TGTGCCAGCTCACCAACGACAGGGGCCACCGGGGAGCTGTTTTTT.

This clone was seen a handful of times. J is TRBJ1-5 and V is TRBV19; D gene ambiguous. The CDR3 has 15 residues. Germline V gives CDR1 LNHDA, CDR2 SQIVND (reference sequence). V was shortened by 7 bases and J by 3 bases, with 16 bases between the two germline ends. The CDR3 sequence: CASTPGDGNNQPQHF. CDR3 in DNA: TGTGCCAGTACCCCAGGAGACGGCAACAATCAGCCCCAGCATTTT.

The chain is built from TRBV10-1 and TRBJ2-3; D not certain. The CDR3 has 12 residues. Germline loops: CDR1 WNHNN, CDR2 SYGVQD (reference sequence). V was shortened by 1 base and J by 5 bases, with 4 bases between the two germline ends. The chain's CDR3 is CASSEFGDTQYF. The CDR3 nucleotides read TGCGCCAGCAGTGAGTTTGGAGATACGCAGTATTTT.

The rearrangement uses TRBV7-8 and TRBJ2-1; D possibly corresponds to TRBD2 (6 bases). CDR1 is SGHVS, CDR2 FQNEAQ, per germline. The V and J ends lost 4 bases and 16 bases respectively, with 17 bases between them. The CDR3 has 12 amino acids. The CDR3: CASSSLAGGKFF. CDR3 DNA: TGTGCCAGCAGCTCGCTGGCCGGAGGGAAATTCTTC.

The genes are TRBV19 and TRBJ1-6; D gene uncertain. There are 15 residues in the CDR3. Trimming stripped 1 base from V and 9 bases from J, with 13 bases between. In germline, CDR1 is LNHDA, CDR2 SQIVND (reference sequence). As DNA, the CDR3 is TGTGCCAGTAGTATAGGTCAGGCCACGGGTTCACCCCTCCACTTT. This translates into CASSIGQATGSPLHF.

The CDR3 sequence: CASSIQETQYF. The CDR3 DNA reads as TGTGCCAGCAGCATACAAGAGACCCAGTACTTC. The chain links TRBV7-6 to TRBJ2-5; D remains ambiguous. This CDR3 comprises 11 residues. From germline, CDR1 is SGHVS and CDR2 FNYEAQ. V was cut by 5 bases and J by 2 bases, with 3 bases left in between.

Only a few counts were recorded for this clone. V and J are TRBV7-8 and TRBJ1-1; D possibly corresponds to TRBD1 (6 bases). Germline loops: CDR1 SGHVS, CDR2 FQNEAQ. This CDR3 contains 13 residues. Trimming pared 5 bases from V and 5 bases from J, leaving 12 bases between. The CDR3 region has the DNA TGTGCCAGCAGCACCACGCAGGGGACTGAAGCTTTCTTT. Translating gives CASSTTQGTEAFF.

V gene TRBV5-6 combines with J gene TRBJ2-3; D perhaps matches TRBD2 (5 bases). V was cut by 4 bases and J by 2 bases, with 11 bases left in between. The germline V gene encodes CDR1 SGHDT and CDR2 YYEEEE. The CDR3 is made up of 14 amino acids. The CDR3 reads CASSHPGITDTQYF. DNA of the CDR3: TGTGCCAGCAGCCACCCCGGGATCACAGATACGCAGTATTTT.

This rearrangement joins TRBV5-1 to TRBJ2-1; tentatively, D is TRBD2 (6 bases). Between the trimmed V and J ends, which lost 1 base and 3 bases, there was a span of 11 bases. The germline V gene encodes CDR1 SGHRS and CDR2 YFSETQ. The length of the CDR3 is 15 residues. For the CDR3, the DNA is TGCGCCAGCAGCTTGAGGCGGGAAAGCTACAATGAGCAGTTCTTC. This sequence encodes CASSLRRESYNEQFF.

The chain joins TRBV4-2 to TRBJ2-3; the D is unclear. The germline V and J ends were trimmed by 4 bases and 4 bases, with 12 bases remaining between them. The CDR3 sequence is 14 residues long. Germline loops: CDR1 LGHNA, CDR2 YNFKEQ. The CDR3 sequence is CASSPRSGPDTQYF. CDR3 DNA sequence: TGTGCCAGCAGCCCAAGATCGGGTCCAGATACGCAGTATTTT.

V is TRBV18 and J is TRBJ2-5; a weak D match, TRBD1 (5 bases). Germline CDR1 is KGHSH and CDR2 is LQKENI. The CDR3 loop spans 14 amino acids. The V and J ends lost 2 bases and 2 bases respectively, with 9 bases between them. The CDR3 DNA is TGTGCCAGCTCACCATGGGGCAGGCAAGAGACCCAGTACTTC. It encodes CASSPWGRQETQYF.